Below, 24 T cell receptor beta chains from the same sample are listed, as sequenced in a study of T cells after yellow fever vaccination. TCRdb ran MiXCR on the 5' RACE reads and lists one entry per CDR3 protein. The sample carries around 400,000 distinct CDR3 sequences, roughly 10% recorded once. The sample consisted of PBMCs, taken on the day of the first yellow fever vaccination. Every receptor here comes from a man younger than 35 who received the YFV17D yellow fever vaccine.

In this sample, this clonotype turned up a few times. This chain's CDR3 is CASSQGASGGSTDTQYF. CDR3 nucleotide sequence: TGCGCCAGCAGCCAAGGGGCGAGTGGGGGAAGCACAGATACGCAGTATTTT. The gene calls are TRBV4-3 and TRBJ2-3; either TRBD1 or TRBD2 may supply D (5 bases each). CDR3 length: 17 amino acids. Trimming took off 1 base at V and 0 bases at J, with 14 bases between the two ends. Germline CDR1 LGHNA, CDR2 YSLEER.

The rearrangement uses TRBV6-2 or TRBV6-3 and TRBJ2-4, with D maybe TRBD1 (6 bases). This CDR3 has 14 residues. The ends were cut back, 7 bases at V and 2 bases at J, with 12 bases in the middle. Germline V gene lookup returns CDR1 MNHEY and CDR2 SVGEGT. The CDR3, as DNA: TGTGCCAGCACCACAGGGCGAACCAAAAACATTCAGTACTTC. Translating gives CASTTGRTKNIQYF.

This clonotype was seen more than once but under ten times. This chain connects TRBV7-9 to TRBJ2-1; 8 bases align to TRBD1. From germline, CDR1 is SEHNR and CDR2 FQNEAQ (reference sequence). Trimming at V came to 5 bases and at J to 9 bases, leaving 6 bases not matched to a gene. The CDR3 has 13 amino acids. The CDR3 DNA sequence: TGTGCCAGCAGCCTAGGACAGGGAGGTGAGCAGTTCTTC. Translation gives CASSLGQGGEQFF.

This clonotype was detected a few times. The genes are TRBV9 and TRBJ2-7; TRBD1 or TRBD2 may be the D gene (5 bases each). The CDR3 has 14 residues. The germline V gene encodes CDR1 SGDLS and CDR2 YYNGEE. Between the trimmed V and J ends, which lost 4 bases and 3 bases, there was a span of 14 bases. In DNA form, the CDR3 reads TGTGCCAGCAGCCCCTGGGGAGACAGCTACGAGCAGTACTTC. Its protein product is CASSPWGDSYEQYF.

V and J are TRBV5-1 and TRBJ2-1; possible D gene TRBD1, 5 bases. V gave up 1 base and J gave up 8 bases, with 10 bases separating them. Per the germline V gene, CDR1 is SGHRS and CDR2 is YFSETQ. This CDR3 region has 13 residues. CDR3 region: CASSLWTTDEQFF. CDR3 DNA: TGCGCCAGCAGCTTGTGGACAACGGATGAGCAGTTCTTC.

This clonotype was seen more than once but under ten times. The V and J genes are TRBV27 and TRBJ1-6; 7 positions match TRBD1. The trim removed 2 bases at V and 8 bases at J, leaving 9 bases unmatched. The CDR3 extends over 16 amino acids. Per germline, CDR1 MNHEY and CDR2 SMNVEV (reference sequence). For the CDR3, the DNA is TGTGCCAGCAGTTTAGGGGCAGGGGGTAGTGATTCACCCCTCCACTTT. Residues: CASSLGAGGSDSPLHF.

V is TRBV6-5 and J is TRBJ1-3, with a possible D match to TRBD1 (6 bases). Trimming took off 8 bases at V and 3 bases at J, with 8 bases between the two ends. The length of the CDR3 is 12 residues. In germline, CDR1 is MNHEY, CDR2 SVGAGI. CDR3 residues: CASQDSGNTIYF. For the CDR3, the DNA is TGTGCCAGCCAGGACAGTGGAAACACCATATATTTT.

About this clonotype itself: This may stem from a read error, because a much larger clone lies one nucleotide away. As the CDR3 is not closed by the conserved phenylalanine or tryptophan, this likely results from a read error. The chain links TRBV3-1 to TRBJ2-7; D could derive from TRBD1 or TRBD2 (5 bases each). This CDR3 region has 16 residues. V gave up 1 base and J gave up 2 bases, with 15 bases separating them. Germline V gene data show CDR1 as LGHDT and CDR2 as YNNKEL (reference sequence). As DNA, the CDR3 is TGTGCCAGCAGCCAAGTCCCCGGGACGGGAACCTACGAGCAGTACTTA. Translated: CASSQVPGTGTYEQYL.

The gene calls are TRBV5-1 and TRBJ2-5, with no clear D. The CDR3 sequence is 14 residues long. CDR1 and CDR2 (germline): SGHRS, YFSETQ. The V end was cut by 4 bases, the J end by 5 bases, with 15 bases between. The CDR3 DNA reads TGCGCCAGCAGCGGTTACGAACCCGGGGAGACCCAGTACTTC. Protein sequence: CASSGYEPGETQYF.

The CDR3 coding sequence is TGCAGTGCTAAAGCGGGGGGGGGCACAGATACGCAGTATTTT. Its translation is CSAKAGGGTDTQYF. The chain carries TRBV20-1 and TRBJ2-3, with 10 bases matching TRBD2. With 4 bases clipped from V and 1 base from J, the junction kept 2 bases outside the gene matches. Germline V gene lookup returns CDR1 DFQATT and CDR2 SNEGSKA (reference sequence). This CDR3 spans 14 amino acids.

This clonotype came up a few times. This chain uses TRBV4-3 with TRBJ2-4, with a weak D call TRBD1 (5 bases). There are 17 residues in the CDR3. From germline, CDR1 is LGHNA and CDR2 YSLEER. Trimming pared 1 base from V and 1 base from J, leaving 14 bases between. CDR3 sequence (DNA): TGCGCCAGCAGCCAAGTGATGGCCAGGGCCGCCAAAAACATTCAGTACTTC. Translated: CASSQVMARAAKNIQYF.

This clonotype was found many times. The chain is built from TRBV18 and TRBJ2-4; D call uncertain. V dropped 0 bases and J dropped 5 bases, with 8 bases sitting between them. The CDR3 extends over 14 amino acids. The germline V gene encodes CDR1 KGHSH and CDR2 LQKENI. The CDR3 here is CASSPPTGENIQYF. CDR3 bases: TGTGCCAGCTCACCACCGACTGGTGAAAACATTCAGTACTTC.

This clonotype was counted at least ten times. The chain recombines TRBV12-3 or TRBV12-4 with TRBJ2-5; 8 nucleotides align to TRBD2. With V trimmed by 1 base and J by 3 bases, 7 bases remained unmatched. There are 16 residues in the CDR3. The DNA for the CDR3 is TGTGCCAGCAGTTTAGACGAAGGAGCGGGGGAAGAGACCCAGTACTTC. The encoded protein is CASSLDEGAGEETQYF.

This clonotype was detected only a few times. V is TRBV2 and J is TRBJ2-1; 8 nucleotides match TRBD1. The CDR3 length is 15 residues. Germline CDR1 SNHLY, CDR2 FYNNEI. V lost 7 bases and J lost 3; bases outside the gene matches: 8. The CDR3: CASKRGTGDYNEQFF. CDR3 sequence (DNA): TGTGCCAGCAAACGAGGGACAGGAGACTACAATGAGCAGTTCTTC.

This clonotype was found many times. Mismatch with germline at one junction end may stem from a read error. CDR3 coding DNA: TGTGCCAGCAGTTTGGACAGGGCTAAATACAATGAGCAGTTCTTC. As protein: CASSLDRAKYNEQFF. This chain joins TRBV5-4 and TRBJ2-1, with 8 bases lining up with TRBD1. Germline CDR1 reads SGHNT; CDR2 reads YYREEE (reference sequence). This CDR3 is 15 amino acids long. Drawing the rest from reference TRBV5-4 and TRBJ2-1, the complete variable domain is ETGVTQSPTHLIKTRGQQVTLRCSSQSGHNTVSWYQQALGQGPQFIFQYYREEENGRGNFPPRFSGLQFPNYSSELNVNALELDDSALYLCASSLDRAKYNEQFFGPGTRLTVL.

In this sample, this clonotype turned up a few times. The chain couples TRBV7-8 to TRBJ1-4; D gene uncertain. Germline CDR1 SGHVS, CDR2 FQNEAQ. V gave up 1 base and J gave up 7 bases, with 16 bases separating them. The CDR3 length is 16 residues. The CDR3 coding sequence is TGTGCCAGCAGCTTAGTCGTCGGGGTATTCGGTGAAAAACTGTTTTTT. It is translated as CASSLVVGVFGEKLFF.

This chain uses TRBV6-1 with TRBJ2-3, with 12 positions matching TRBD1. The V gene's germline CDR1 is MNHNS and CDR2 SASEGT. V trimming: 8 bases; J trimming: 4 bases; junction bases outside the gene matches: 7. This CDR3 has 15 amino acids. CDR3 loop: CASYRDRGLPDTQYF. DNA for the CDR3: TGTGCCAGCTACCGGGACAGGGGGCTTCCAGATACGCAGTATTTT.

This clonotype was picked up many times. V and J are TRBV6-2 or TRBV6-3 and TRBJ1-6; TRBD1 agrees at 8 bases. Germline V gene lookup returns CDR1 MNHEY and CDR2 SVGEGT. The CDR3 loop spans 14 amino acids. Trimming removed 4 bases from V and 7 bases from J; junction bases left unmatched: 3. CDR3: CASSSQGENSPLHF. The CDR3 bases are TGTGCCAGCAGTTCACAGGGGGAGAATTCACCCCTCCACTTT.

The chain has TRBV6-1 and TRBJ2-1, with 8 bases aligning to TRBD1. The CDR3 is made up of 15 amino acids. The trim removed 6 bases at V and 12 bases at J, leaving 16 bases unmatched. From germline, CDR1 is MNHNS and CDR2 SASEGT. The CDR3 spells CASRQTGDTGPGQFF. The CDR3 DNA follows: TGTGCCAGCAGACAGACAGGGGATACAGGTCCCGGGCAGTTCTTC.

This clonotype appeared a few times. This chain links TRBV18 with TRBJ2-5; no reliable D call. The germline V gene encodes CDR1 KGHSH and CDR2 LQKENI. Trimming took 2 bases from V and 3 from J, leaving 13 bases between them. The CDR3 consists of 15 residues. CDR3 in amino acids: CASSPKENTEETQYF. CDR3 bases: TGTGCCAGCTCACCAAAGGAAAATACAGAAGAGACCCAGTACTTC.

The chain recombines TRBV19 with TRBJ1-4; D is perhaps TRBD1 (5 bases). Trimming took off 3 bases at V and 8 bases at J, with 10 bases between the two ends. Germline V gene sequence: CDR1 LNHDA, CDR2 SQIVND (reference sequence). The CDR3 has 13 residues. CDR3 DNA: TGTGCCAGTAGTATCGGGGGAAGCGAAAAACTGTTTTTT. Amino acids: CASSIGGSEKLFF.

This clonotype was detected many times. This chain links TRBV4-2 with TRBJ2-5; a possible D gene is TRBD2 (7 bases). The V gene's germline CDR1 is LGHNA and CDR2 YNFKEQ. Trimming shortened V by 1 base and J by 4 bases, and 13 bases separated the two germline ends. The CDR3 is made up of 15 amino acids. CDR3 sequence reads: CASSQAEGGRETQYF. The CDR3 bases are TGTGCCAGCAGCCAAGCGGAGGGGGGGAGAGAGACCCAGTACTTC.

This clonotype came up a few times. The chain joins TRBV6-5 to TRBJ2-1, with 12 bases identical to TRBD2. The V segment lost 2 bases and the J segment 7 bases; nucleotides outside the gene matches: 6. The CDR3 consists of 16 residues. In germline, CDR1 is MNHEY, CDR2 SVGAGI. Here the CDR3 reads CASSYARTSGDNEQFF. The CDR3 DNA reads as TGTGCCAGCAGTTACGCCAGGACTAGCGGGGATAATGAGCAGTTCTTC.

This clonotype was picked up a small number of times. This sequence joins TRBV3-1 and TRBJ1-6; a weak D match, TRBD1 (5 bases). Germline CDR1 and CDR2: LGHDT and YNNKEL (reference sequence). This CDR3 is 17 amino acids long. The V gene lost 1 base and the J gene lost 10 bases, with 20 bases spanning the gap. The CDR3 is CASSQGYRGIRKSPLHF. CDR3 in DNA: TGTGCCAGCAGCCAAGGATACCGGGGGATCAGGAAATCACCCCTCCACTTT.